This T cell receptor beta chain was identified in a study of brain T cells in children with intractable seizures. Of note for this clone: The target antigen is unknown.

The study's findings and limits: Only CDR3 sequence similarity suggested viral specificity, without known HCMV serostatus.

Sequenced by immunoSEQ multiplex PCR; TCRdb stores in-frame clones only, minus some. Found here are around 70,000 clones, about 92% of them singletons; the top ten hold more than 1.5%. Only cases whose brain tissue showed the highest T cell transcript signatures were sequenced. The V gene end was trimmed by 3 bases and the J gene end by 4 bases; junction bases not matched to a gene: 4. The CDR3 has 14 residues. Germline values: CDR1 SGDLS, CDR2 YYNGEE. This specimen consisted of peripheral blood, obtained at surgery. The chain joins TRBV9 to TRBJ2-1, with 7 nucleotides matching TRBD1. This TCR was sampled from a boy less than two years old with tuberous sclerosis and intractable seizures. The CDR3 is CASSAGTVYNEQFF. Here the CDR3 DNA reads TGTGCCAGCAGCGCTGGGACAGTTTACAATGAGCAGTTCTTC.